These T cell receptor beta chains were read from a single sample in a study of blood T cell repertoires in COVID-19. Clones were read by immunoSEQ multiplex PCR, and TCRdb kept only the in-frame ones, dropping some. The top ten clones hold about 1.5% of a sample with under 300,000 clones, roughly 84% of them seen once. Material for sequencing was peripheral blood. The source is a woman between 35 and 50 years old who had recovered from COVID-19. Each CDR3 is given with its conserved first and last residue. The D gene is left open where the match is weak. Clone size is given for some rows only: seen once, a few or many times, or a class if the clone is expanded.

v_gene	j_gene	d_gene	abundance	CDR3aa	CDR3nt
TRBV10-3	TRBJ2-2	TRBD1	.	CAISSGQGGLFTGELFF	TGTGCCATCAGTTCGGGACAGGGGGGGCTTTTCACCGGGGAGCTGTTTTTT
TRBV5-6	TRBJ1-3	.	once	CASSQGLRNTIYF	TGTGCCAGCAGCCAGGGGCTAAGAAACACCATATATTTT
TRBV29-1	TRBJ2-3	.	.	CSVDSGSDTQYF	TGCAGCGTTGATTCGGGGTCCGATACGCAGTATTTT
TRBV6-5	TRBJ1-2	.	.	CASSHSLAGLYGYTF	TGTGCCAGCAGCCACTCCCTGGCGGGTCTCTATGGCTACACCTTC
TRBV19	TRBJ1-3	.	.	CASSIRTELYSGNTIYF	TGTGCCAGTAGTATCCGGACAGAGCTTTACTCTGGAAACACCATATATTTT
TRBV21-1	TRBJ2-1	.	.	CASSKESAGEVRRSQFF	TGTGCCAGCAGCAAAGAGTCAGCGGGGGAAGTCCGGCGTTCGCAGTTCTTC
TRBV30	TRBJ2-2	.	.	CAHQGLLAGELFF	TGTGCTCACCAGGGGTTGTTGGCTGGGGAGCTGTTTTTT
TRBV29-1	TRBJ2-7	TRBD1	.	CSVVGGTGGTYEQYF	TGCAGCGTTGTGGGGGGGACAGGGGGCACCTACGAGCAGTACTTC
TRBV5-1	TRBJ2-5	TRBD2	.	CASRLAGGLETQYF	TGCGCCAGCAGACTAGCGGGGGGGCTTGAGACCCAGTACTTC
TRBV5-1	TRBJ1-6	TRBD1	.	CASSRHRGDSPLHF	TGCGCCAGCAGCCGCCACAGGGGGGATTCACCCCTCCACTTT
TRBV19	TRBJ1-1	.	.	CASSPSARGSGTEAFF	TGTGCCAGTAGTCCAAGCGCCAGGGGTTCGGGAACTGAAGCTTTCTTT
TRBV5-1	TRBJ1-1	TRBD1	.	CASSLPGGLAEAFF	TGCGCCAGCAGCTTGCCAGGGGGGCTGGCTGAAGCTTTCTTT
TRBV4-1	TRBJ2-5	TRBD1	.	CASSPGPDRVQETQYF	TGCGCCAGCAGCCCAGGTCCTGACAGGGTCCAAGAGACCCAGTACTTC
TRBV5-5	TRBJ1-4	.	.	CASSPPAQAKLFF	TGTGCCAGCAGCCCCCCGGCTCAGGCGAAACTGTTTTTT
TRBV3-1/TRBV3-2	TRBJ2-2	.	.	CASSQGGGATGELFF	TGTGCCAGCAGCCAGGGTGGAGGGGCAACCGGGGAGCTGTTTTTT
TRBV5-1	TRBJ1-6	.	.	CASSGAGSNSPLHF	TGCGCCAGCAGCGGGGCAGGGTCGAATTCACCCCTCCACTTT
TRBV4-1	TRBJ2-7	.	.	CASSFGHTDEQYF	TGCGCCAGCAGCTTCGGACACACGGACGAGCAGTACTTC
TRBV5-6	TRBJ1-5	.	few	CASSLAGDQPQHF	TGTGCCAGCAGCTTGGCGGGAGATCAGCCCCAGCATTTT
TRBV7-9	TRBJ1-4	.	.	CASSLAGFRGEKLFF	TGTGCCAGCAGCTTAGCAGGGTTTAGGGGTGAAAAACTGTTTTTT
TRBV19	TRBJ2-1	.	.	CASSIGNYNEQFF	TGTGCCAGTAGTATCGGGAACTACAATGAGCAGTTCTTC
TRBV28	TRBJ2-1	.	.	CASSLTNEQFF	TGTGCCAGCAGCCTAACGAATGAGCAGTTCTTC
TRBV28	TRBJ2-2	.	once	CASSSFNTGELFF	TGTGCCAGCAGTTCTTTCAACACCGGGGAGCTGTTTTTT
TRBV29-1	TRBJ1-2	.	few	CSAQERSTHGYTF	TGCAGCGCACAGGAGCGCAGCACCCATGGCTACACCTTC
TRBV29-1	TRBJ1-2	.	.	CSVRQDGYTF	TGCAGCGTACGACAGGATGGCTACACCTTC
TRBV9	TRBJ1-2	TRBD1	.	CASSVGQGVNYGYTF	TGTGCCAGCAGCGTCGGACAGGGGGTTAACTATGGCTACACCTTC
TRBV28	TRBJ1-1	.	.	CASSFPRNTEAFF	TGTGCCAGCAGTTTTCCCAGGAACACTGAAGCTTTCTTT
TRBV29-1	TRBJ2-2	.	few	CSVEWVGFTGGVTNTGELFF	TGCAGCGTTGAGTGGGTGGGTTTTACAGGTGGGGTCACGAACACCGGGGAGCTGTTTTTT
TRBV6-1	TRBJ1-5	.	few	CASSEAGGRASQPQHF	TGTGCCAGCAGTGAAGCAGGAGGGAGGGCCAGCCAGCCCCAGCATTTT
TRBV5-1	TRBJ2-2	.	.	CASSFGVRGNTGELFF	TGCGCCAGCAGCTTTGGGGTGCGGGGGAACACCGGGGAGCTGTTTTTT
TRBV19	TRBJ1-4	.	.	CASSRFGEGSEKLFF	TGTGCCAGTAGCAGATTCGGGGAAGGGAGTGAAAAACTGTTTTTT
TRBV24-1	TRBJ2-5	.	.	CATSDPGGAPQETQYF	TGTGCCACCAGTGATCCCGGAGGGGCGCCACAAGAGACCCAGTACTTC
TRBV7-2	TRBJ1-1	.	once	CASSLVFGGTEAFF	TGTGCCAGCAGCTTAGTGTTCGGGGGCACTGAAGCTTTCTTT
TRBV7-9	TRBJ2-7	.	few	CASSLQGVGEQYF	TGTGCCAGCAGCTTACAGGGTGTGGGCGAGCAGTACTTC
TRBV11-3	TRBJ2-3	TRBD2	once	CASSPSGVGTDTQYF	TGTGCCAGCAGCCCGAGCGGGGTCGGCACAGATACGCAGTATTTT
TRBV27	TRBJ2-5	TRBD1	.	CASSPQGAGETQYF	TGTGCCAGCAGTCCTCAGGGGGCAGGAGAGACCCAGTACTTC
TRBV7-9	TRBJ1-5	.	.	CASSLGSWAGGHQPQHF	TGTGCCAGCAGCTTAGGGAGCTGGGCCGGCGGGCATCAGCCCCAGCATTTT
TRBV29-1	TRBJ2-3	.	.	CSVDAGIDTQYF	TGCAGCGTTGACGCAGGGATAGATACGCAGTATTTT
TRBV13	TRBJ1-2	.	few	CASSLIASDYGYTF	TGTGCCAGCAGCTTAATTGCTTCGGACTATGGCTACACCTTC
TRBV12-3/TRBV12-4	TRBJ2-2	.	once	CASSLLNTGELFF	TGTGCCAGCAGTTTACTCAACACCGGGGAGCTGTTTTTT
TRBV27	TRBJ2-1	.	.	CASSFNRALYNEQFF	TGTGCCAGCAGTTTTAACAGGGCCCTATACAATGAGCAGTTCTTC
TRBV29-1	TRBJ1-1	.	few	CSVEGQIEAFF	TGCAGCGTTGAAGGGCAGATTGAAGCTTTCTTT
TRBV3-1/TRBV3-2	TRBJ1-5	TRBD1	.	CASSQGGGTGAQPQHF	TGTGCCAGCAGCCAAGGGGGGGGGACAGGGGCTCAGCCCCAGCATTTT
TRBV2	TRBJ2-1	.	.	CASSQETLTGSSYNEQFF	TGTGCCAGCAGTCAGGAAACCCTTACAGGGAGCTCCTACAATGAGCAGTTCTTC
TRBV5-4	TRBJ2-1	TRBD1	.	CASSFPLRGRGRNEQFF	TGTGCCAGCAGCTTCCCACTTCGGGGCAGGGGGCGGAATGAGCAGTTCTTC
TRBV6-6	TRBJ2-7	.	few	CASSFDPSRDSYEQYF	TGTGCCAGCAGTTTCGACCCTTCCCGGGACTCCTACGAGCAGTACTTC